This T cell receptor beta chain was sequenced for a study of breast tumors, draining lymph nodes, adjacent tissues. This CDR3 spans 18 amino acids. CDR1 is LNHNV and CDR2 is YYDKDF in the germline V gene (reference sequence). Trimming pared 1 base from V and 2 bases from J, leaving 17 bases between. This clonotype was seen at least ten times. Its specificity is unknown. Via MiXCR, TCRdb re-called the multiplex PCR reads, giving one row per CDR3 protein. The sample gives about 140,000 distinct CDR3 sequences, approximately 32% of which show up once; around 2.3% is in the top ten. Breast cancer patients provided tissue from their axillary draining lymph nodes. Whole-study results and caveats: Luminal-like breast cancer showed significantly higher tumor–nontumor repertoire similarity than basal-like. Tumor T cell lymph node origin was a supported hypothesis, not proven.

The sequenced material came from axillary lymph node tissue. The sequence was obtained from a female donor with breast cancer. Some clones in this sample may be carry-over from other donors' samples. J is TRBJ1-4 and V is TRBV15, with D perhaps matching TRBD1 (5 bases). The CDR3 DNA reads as TGTGCCACCAGCAGAGGACGGGCAGGGAGTGCGACTAATGAAAAACTGTTTTTT. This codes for CATSRGRAGSATNEKLFF. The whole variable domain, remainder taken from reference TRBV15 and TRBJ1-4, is DAMVIQNPRYQVTQFGKPVTLSCSQTLNHNVMYWYQQKSSQAPKLLFHYYDKDFNNEADTPDNFQSRRPNTSFCFLDIRSPGLGDTAMYLCATSRGRAGSATNEKLFFGSGTQLSVL.